Following are 3 T cell receptor beta chains from one sample sequenced in a study of response to subunit inactivated influenza vaccine listed by TCRdb under 2018. Library preparation was by RT-PCR. Reads for this sample came from an Illumina HiSeq 2500. TCRdb ran its own pipeline on the public reads, namely fastp trimming at Q25 and MiXCR clone calling, and kept in-frame beta chains. CDR3 protein duplicates are merged, each entry listing the most common genes and DNA. The sample yields 650,000 to 800,000 distinct CDR3 sequences; around 14% were counted once. The ten largest clones represent around 6.5% of the sample. Specimen: PBMCs from blood, collected around two weeks before vaccination. The receptors come from a man aged 50-59 years who received an inactivated influenza vaccine. Donor details come from another sample of the same person, matched by shared clones.

This clonotype was seen repeatedly, ten times or more. The V gene is TRBV3-1, the J gene TRBJ1-5, with no clear D. Deletions cut 0 bases from V and 6 bases from J, with 6 bases between. The CDR3 sequence is 13 residues long. The germline V gene encodes CDR1 LGHDT and CDR2 YNNKEL (reference sequence). For the CDR3, the DNA is TGTGCCAGCAGCCAAGATTTAGGTCAGCCCCAGCATTTT. It translates to CASSQDLGQPQHF.

The chain recombines TRBV5-5 with TRBJ1-2; D perhaps matches TRBD1 (5 bases). Trimming took 1 base from V and 4 from J, leaving 11 bases between them. CDR1 SGHKS and CDR2 YYEKEE come from the germline V gene (reference sequence). The CDR3 runs 14 residues. In DNA form, the CDR3 reads TGTGCCAGCAGCTTGCAGGGCGCGGTCTATGGCTACACCTTC. The encoded protein is CASSLQGAVYGYTF.

V and J are TRBV15 and TRBJ2-1, with TRBD1 matching over 8 bases. The germline CDR1 and CDR2 sequences are LNHNV and YYDKDF (reference sequence). The junction had 5 bases not matched to a gene; V was cut back by 3 bases and J by 4 bases. CDR3 length equals 15 residues. The CDR3 protein is CATSSPRDRYNEQFF. The CDR3 bases are TGTGCCACCAGCAGCCCCCGGGACAGGTACAATGAGCAGTTCTTC.